This T cell receptor (beta chain) was documented in a study of T cell clonality in common variable immunodeficiency. Study outcomes and limitations: Fewer deletions and N-nucleotide insertions were reportedly seen in common variable immunodeficiency TCR beta sequences. Shared TCRbeta clones were fewer between CVID subjects than controls.

This clone was seen many times. What it binds is not known. The read is 3 residues too short to cover the CDR3 end, so that end is filled in from the germline J gene. Only in-frame clones appear in the TCRdb table, and some are missing; sequencing was by immunoSEQ multiplex PCR. The table records 30,000 to 40,000 clones without singletons, the ten largest covering roughly 3%. Each donor provided roughly 4.5 to 8.5 ml of heparinized whole blood. This CDR3 spans 14 amino acids. The ends were cut back, 7 bases at V and 0 bases at J, with 13 bases in the middle. Germline values: CDR1 SNHLY, CDR2 FYNNEI. The origin of this receptor is a person between 18 and 75 years old in good health. What was sequenced was peripheral blood mononuclear cells. The chain carries TRBV2 and TRBJ2-7; tentatively, D is TRBD2 (6 bases). The part of the CDR3 DNA that was read is TGTGCCAGCACCCCGGTGGGGGGCTCCTACGAG. Translating gives CASTPVGGSYE. The whole CDR3 reads CASTPVGGSYEQYF. The full variable domain, completed using reference TRBV2 and TRBJ2-7, is EPEVTQTPSHQVTQMGQEVILRCVPISNHLYFYWYRQILGQKVEFLVSFYNNEISEKSEIFDDQFSVERPDGSNFTLKIRSTKLEDSAMYFCASTPVGGSYEQYFGPGTRLTVT.